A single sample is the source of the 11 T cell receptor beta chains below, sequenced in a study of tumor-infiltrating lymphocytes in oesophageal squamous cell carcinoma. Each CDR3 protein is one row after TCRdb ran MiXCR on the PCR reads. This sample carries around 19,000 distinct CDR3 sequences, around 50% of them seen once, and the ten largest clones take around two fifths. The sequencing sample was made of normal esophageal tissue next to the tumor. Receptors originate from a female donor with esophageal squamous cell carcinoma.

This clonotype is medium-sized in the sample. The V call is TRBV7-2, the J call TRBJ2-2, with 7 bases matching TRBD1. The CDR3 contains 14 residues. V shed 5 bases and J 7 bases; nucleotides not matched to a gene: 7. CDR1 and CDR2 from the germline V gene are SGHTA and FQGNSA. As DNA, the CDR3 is TGTGCCAGCAGCCGACAGGGCGACGGCGGGGAGCTGTTTTTT. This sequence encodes CASSRQGDGGELFF.

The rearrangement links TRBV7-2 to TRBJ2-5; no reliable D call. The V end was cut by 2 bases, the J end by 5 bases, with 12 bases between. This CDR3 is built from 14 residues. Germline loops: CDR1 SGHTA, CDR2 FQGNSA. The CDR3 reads CASSLMGRAETQYF. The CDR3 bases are TGTGCCAGCAGCTTAATGGGAAGGGCTGAGACCCAGTACTTC.

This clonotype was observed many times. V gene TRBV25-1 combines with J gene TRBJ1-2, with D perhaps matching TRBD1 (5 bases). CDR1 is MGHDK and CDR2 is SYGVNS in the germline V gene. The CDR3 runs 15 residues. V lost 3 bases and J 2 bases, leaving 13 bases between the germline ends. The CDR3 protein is CASSDPRGTNYGYTF. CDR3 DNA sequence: TGTGCCAGCAGTGACCCCAGAGGGACGAACTATGGCTACACCTTC.

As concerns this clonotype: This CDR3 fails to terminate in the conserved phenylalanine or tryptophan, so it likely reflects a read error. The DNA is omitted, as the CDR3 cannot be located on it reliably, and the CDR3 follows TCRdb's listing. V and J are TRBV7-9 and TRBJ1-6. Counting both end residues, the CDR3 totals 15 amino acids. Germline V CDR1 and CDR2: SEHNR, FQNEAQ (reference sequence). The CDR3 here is CASSLRTRDEQFFGP.

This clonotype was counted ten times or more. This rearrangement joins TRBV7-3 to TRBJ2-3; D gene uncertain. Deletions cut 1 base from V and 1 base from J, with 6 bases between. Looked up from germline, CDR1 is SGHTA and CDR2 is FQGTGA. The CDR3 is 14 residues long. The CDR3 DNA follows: TGTGCCAGCAGCTTAAGCCGGGGCACAGATACGCAGTATTTT. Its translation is CASSLSRGTDTQYF.

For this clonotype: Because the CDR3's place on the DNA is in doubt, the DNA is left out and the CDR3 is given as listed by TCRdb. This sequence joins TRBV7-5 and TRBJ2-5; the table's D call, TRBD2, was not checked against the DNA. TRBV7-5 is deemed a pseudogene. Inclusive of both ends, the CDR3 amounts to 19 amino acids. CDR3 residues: CISVPEAGLAEGSNNEQFF.

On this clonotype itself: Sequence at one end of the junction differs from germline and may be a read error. CDR3 amino acids: CATGDTGLAGRNEQFF. CDR3 nucleotide sequence: TGTGCCACCGGTGATACCGGACTAGCGGGGCGCAATGAGCAGTTCTTC. The rearrangement uses TRBV24-1 and TRBJ2-1; 12 bases are a match to TRBD2. The CDR3 has 16 residues. The V gene's germline CDR1 is KGHDR and CDR2 SFDVKD.

The CDR3 loop reads CTSSSQTFKTDTQYF. CDR3 DNA sequence: TGTACCAGCAGCTCACAGACGTTCAAAACAGATACGCAGTATTTT. This rearrangement joins TRBV7-2 to TRBJ1-1; D gene unclear. The J call is uncertain, as TRBJ2-3 better fits the DNA end. Germline V gene sequence: CDR1 SGHTA, CDR2 FQGNSA. This CDR3 has 15 residues.

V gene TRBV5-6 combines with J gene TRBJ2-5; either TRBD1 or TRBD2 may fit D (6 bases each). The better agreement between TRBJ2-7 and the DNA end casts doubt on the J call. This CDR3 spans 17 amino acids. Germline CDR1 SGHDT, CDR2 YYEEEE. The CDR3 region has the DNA TGTGCCAGCAGCTTTCTTGTATTAGGGGGGATGTACTACGAGCAGTACTTC. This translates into CASSFLVLGGMYYEQYF.

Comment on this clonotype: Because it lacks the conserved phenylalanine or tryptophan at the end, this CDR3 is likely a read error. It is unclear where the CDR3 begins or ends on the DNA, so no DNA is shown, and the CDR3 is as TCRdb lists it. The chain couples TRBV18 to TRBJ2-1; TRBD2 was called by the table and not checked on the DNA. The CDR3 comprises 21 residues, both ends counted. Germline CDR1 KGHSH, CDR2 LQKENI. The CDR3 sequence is CASSSTEPGLAGGSYEQYFGS.

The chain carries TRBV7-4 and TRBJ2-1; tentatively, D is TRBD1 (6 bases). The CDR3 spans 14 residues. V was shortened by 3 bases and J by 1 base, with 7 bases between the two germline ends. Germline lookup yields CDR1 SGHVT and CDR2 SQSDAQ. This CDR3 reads CASSFGTSYNEQFF. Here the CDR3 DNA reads TGTGCCAGCAGCTTTGGGACATCCTACAATGAGCAGTTCTTC.